This T cell receptor (beta chain) was identified during a study of cytomegalovirus exposure and HLA in healthy donors. Study-wide results and caveats: Researchers reportedly found TCR beta sequences accurately predicted most subjects' HLA-A and HLA-B alleles. Roughly even sequencing depth across donors was the assumption behind the presence/absence analyses. The listing of 160 or so TCR beta chains classed them as cytomegalovirus-associated.

The primer mix had 60 Vbeta and 13 Jbeta primers. Sequenced by immunoSEQ multiplex PCR; TCRdb stores in-frame clones only, minus some. The repertoire consists of 200,000 or so clones, with 70% to 90% occurring once and the leading ten covering roughly 2.1%. CDR1 is SEHNR, CDR2 FQNEAQ, per germline (reference sequence). The V end lost 4 bases, the J end lost 9 bases, and 10 bases lay between the germline ends. There are 12 residues in the CDR3. About this clone: Its antigen is not known.

Sequenced input: PBMCs. The receptor's source is a woman in her late teens or twenties in good health and CMV-seropositive. The rearrangement links TRBV7-9 to TRBJ2-1, with a possible D match to TRBD2 (6 bases). DNA for the CDR3: TGTGCCAGCAGCTACGGTAGCGGTGAGCAGTTCTTC. This codes for CASSYGSGEQFF.